These T cell receptor beta chains were read from a single sample in a study of cytomegalovirus exposure and HLA in healthy donors. The assay was immunoSEQ multiplex PCR, and TCRdb's table has in-frame clones only and misses some. The sample lists approximately 160,000 clones, roughly 72% occurring once. Sequencing was done on a sample of PBMCs. The receptors originated from a man aged 35 to 55 in good health and CMV-seronegative. CDR3s include the opening cysteine and the closing phenylalanine or tryptophan. The order of the fields is D gene, J gene, clone size, V gene, CDR3 DNA, CDR3 protein. A D gene is named only where the DNA matches it firmly. Clone size is not always given. Where it is, it says once, few, many or a class for expanded clones.

>.|TRBJ2-3|once|TRBV30
TGTGCCTGGAGTGTACTTGGGGCCCAGGGCCGAGATACGCAGTATTTT
CAWSVLGAQGRDTQYF
>.|TRBJ1-3|.|TRBV9
TGTGCCAGCAGCGTAGTAGTTTATAGTTCTAACTCTGGAAACACCATATATTTT
CASSVVVYSSNSGNTIYF
>TRBD1|TRBJ2-2|.|TRBV2
TGTGCCAGCACCGCGGACAGGGGCCTCACCGGGGAGCTGTTTTTT
CASTADRGLTGELFF
>.|TRBJ1-5|.|TRBV5-6
TGTGCCAGCAGCTTGGGGAGAAATCAGCCCCAGCATTTT
CASSLGRNQPQHF
>TRBD1|TRBJ1-2|.|TRBV5-4
TGTGCCAGCAGCTCGAACCCGGGACAGGGGATGAGGGGCTACACCTTC
CASSSNPGQGMRGYTF
>TRBD1|TRBJ1-1|.|TRBV30
TGTGCCTGCCCGGGACAGACGAACACTGAAGCTTTCTTT
CACPGQTNTEAFF
>.|TRBJ2-5|.|TRBV29-1
TGCAGCGTTAGGCAGGGCCAAGAGACCCAGTACTTC
CSVRQGQETQYF
>.|TRBJ1-1|.|TRBV7-9
TGTGCCAGCAGCGCAGGGACCGGGGGGTACACTGAAGCTTTCTTT
CASSAGTGGYTEAFF
>TRBD1|TRBJ2-7|.|TRBV19
TGTGCCAGTAGTACTACCGGGACAGGCTCCTACGAGCAGTACTTC
CASSTTGTGSYEQYF
>TRBD1|TRBJ1-1|many|TRBV6-6
TGTGCCAGCAGTTGGTCCACAGGGGGCACTGAAGCTTTCTTT
CASSWSTGGTEAFF
>.|TRBJ2-5|.|TRBV11-3
TGTGCCAGCAGCTCGTCAGGGCGAGAGACCCAGTACTTC
CASSSSGRETQYF
>.|TRBJ2-5|.|TRBV25-1
TGTGCCAGCAGTGACCGCACGGGTATCCGGGAGACCCAGTACTTC
CASSDRTGIRETQYF
>TRBD2|TRBJ2-7|.|TRBV7-2
TGTGCCAGCAGCTTATTCTCACTAGCGGGGGGATCCTACGAGCAGTACTTC
CASSLFSLAGGSYEQYF
>.|TRBJ1-1|.|TRBV19
TGTGCCACCCAGCGGGGGACTGAAGCTTTCTTT
CATQRGTEAFF
>TRBD1|TRBJ2-7|.|TRBV30
TGTGCCTGGAGTGTCTACAGGGGGTACGAGCAGTACTTC
CAWSVYRGYEQYF
>TRBD1|TRBJ1-2|.|TRBV7-9
TGTTCCAGCAGCCCTACAGGGGCGAATGGCTACACCTTC
CSSSPTGANGYTF
>TRBD1|TRBJ1-4|.|TRBV6-5
TGTGCCAGCAGTACCCGGACAGGGACTAATGAAAAACTGTTTTTT
CASSTRTGTNEKLFF
>TRBD2|TRBJ2-1|.|TRBV7-3
TGTGCCAGCAGCGCAGTAGCGGGAGGGGGCAATGAGCAGTTCTTC
CASSAVAGGGNEQFF
>.|TRBJ1-1|few|TRBV20-1
TGCGGGAGGGGAGGGAACACTGAAGCTTTCTTT
CGRGGNTEAFF
>TRBD2|TRBJ2-6|few|TRBV7-3
TGTGCCAGCAGCCGAGGTGCGGGAGCAGGGGCCAACGTCCTGACTTTC
CASSRGAGAGANVLTF
>.|TRBJ2-7|.|TRBV4-1
TGCGCCAGCAGCCCCGGACAAGGCTACTACGAGCAGTACTTC
CASSPGQGYYEQYF
>.|TRBJ2-4|.|TRBV18
TGTGCCAGCTCACCAGCCGCCACCGGATCGGAGGACATTCAGTACTTC
CASSPAATGSEDIQYF
>.|TRBJ2-7|.|TRBV18
TGTGCCAGCTCACCACCATGGCAGGGGAGGGCAGACGAGCAGTACTTC
CASSPPWQGRADEQYF
>.|TRBJ2-5|once|TRBV5-1
TGCGCCAGCAGCTTGCAACTTTTTCAAGAGACCCAGTACTTC
CASSLQLFQETQYF
>.|TRBJ1-2|.|TRBV25-1
TGTGCCAGCAGAAGGAAATTGGAAGGGAGGGGAAACTATGGCTACACCTTC
CASRRKLEGRGNYGYTF
>TRBD2|TRBJ2-3|few|TRBV30
TGTGCCTGCCGCGGGACTAGCGGCACAGATACGCAGTATTTT
CACRGTSGTDTQYF
>.|TRBJ1-3|once|TRBV10-3
TGTGCCATCAGCTCACCCCGAGGGGGAAACACCATATATTTT
CAISSPRGGNTIYF
>TRBD1|TRBJ2-3|.|TRBV9
TGTGCCAGCAGCGCCCGCCGGGACAGGGTGCCAGATACGCAGTATTTT
CASSARRDRVPDTQYF
>TRBD1|TRBJ2-1|.|TRBV7-9
TGTGCCAGCAGCAAGCGAGGGACAGGCGATGAGCAGTTCTTC
CASSKRGTGDEQFF
>.|TRBJ2-3|.|TRBV7-3
TGTGCCAGCAGCTTAAATACAGGAGTCACAGATACGCAGTATTTT
CASSLNTGVTDTQYF
>.|TRBJ1-5|.|TRBV18
TGTGCCAGCTCACCAGGGATGAGGGATCAGCCCCAGCATTTT
CASSPGMRDQPQHF
>.|TRBJ1-5|.|TRBV28
TGTGCCAGCAGTGCCTACACCCGAGGTCAGCCCCAGCATTTT
CASSAYTRGQPQHF
>TRBD2|TRBJ2-3|once|TRBV10-3
TGTGCCATCAGTAACGGCGCGGGAGTCGTCACAGATACGCAGTATTTT
CAISNGAGVVTDTQYF
>.|TRBJ2-3|few|TRBV9
TGTGCCAGCAGCGTAGGCGGCACAGATACGCAGTATTTT
CASSVGGTDTQYF
>.|TRBJ2-7|few|TRBV15
TGTGCCACCTCGTCTGGAGCCTCCTACGAGCAGTACTTC
CATSSGASYEQYF
>TRBD1|TRBJ1-3|.|TRBV9
TGTGCCAGCAGCTTCCGGGACAGGGCGGACACCATATATTTT
CASSFRDRADTIYF
>TRBD2|TRBJ2-3|.|TRBV28
TGTGCCAGCAGTTCCACTAGCGGGAGGGCCGAAGATACGCAGTATTTT
CASSSTSGRAEDTQYF
>.|TRBJ1-2|.|TRBV10-3
TGTGCCATCAGTGAGGGAGACAACTATGGCTACACCTTC
CAISEGDNYGYTF
>TRBD2|TRBJ2-4|.|TRBV19
TGTGCCAGTAGTATCGGGGGGGGTCGGGACATTCAGTACTTC
CASSIGGGRDIQYF
>.|TRBJ1-1|.|TRBV6-1
TGTGCCAGCAGTGATCCGGTACCGAACACTGAAGCTTTCTTT
CASSDPVPNTEAFF
>.|TRBJ1-2|.|TRBV21-1
TGTGCCGGCTTAATTATTACCCCGGTCCGGGGAGTTCGGAGCTATGGCTACACCTTC
CAGLIITPVRGVRSYGYTF
>.|TRBJ2-5|.|TRBV5-6
TGTGCCAGCAGCTTCGGCAGGAACCAAGAGACCCAGTACTTC
CASSFGRNQETQYF
>.|TRBJ1-1|.|TRBV7-9
TGTGCCAGCAGCAGGGAAGGGGGCACTGAAGCTTTCTTT
CASSREGGTEAFF
>.|TRBJ2-4|.|TRBV7-9
TGTGCCAGCAGCTCGGCGGGGTATTTAGCCAAAAACAGTCAGTACTTC
CASSSAGYLAKNSQYF
>TRBD1|TRBJ2-2|few|TRBV7-9
TGTGCCAGCGCACAGGGGACCGGGGAGCTGTTTTTT
CASAQGTGELFF
>.|TRBJ1-4|once|TRBV29-1
TGCAGCGTTGAATATTGGCAGGAAGGAGAAAAACTGTTTTTT
CSVEYWQEGEKLFF
>TRBD1|TRBJ2-1|.|TRBV29-1
TGCAGCGTGGAGGACAGGGTAAGAGATGAGCAGTTCTTC
CSVEDRVRDEQFF
>TRBD2|TRBJ2-3|.|TRBV18
TGTGCCAGCTCACCACAGACTAGCGGGGTTAGCACAGATACGCAGTATTTT
CASSPQTSGVSTDTQYF
>.|TRBJ1-1|few|TRBV7-9
TGTGCCAGCAGCGCGGGTCAGTGGTACACTGAAGCTTTCTTT
CASSAGQWYTEAFF
>.|TRBJ1-1|.|TRBV2
TGTGCCAGCACTAGACAGACCAACACTGAAGCTTTCTTT
CASTRQTNTEAFF
>TRBD1|TRBJ1-1|.|TRBV15
TGTGCCACCAGCCGACAGGGTTCCAACACTGAAGCTTTCTTT
CATSRQGSNTEAFF
>.|TRBJ1-5|.|TRBV15
TGTGCCACCAGCAGAGATAAGGGAGGTCAGCCCCAGCATTTT
CATSRDKGGQPQHF
>.|TRBJ1-1|.|TRBV28
TGTGCCAGCAGTCCCGGTCGGGTAAGGAGAACTGAAGCTTTCTTT
CASSPGRVRRTEAFF
>TRBD1|TRBJ2-7|.|TRBV7-8
TGTGCCAGCTCAATTACCGGGACAGGGGGCCGCGAGCAGTACTTC
CASSITGTGGREQYF
>.|TRBJ1-1|.|TRBV19
TGTGCCAGTAGTATAGGCGGGGGATCGAACACTGAAGCTTTCTTT
CASSIGGGSNTEAFF